One and the same sample provided the 14 T cell receptor beta chains below, sequenced in a study of shared clonotypes between healthy human individuals. The repertoire was sequenced with immunoSEQ multiplex PCR; TCRdb's copy has only in-frame clones and lacks some. The sample lists approximately 1,500,000 clones; around 97% were seen once. Material: naive CD4+ T cells sorted from blood. Subset given: CD45RA+ positively selected. Receptors were obtained from a man aged 30-40 years in good health.

The gene calls are TRBV7-2 and TRBJ1-5, with 7 positions matching TRBD1. Germline CDR1 and CDR2: SGHTA and FQGNSA. The CDR3 covers 16 residues. Trimming at V came to 5 bases and at J to 5 bases, leaving 12 bases not matched to a gene. CDR3 in DNA: TGTGCCAGCAGCCCCTCAGGGGGGCGCTTTGATCAGCCCCAGCATTTT. It specifies CASSPSGGRFDQPQHF.

The J gene is TRBJ2-3, the V gene TRBV14; unclear D gene. Germline loops: CDR1 SGHDN, CDR2 FVKESK. Trimming shortened V by 0 bases and J by 2 bases, and 9 bases separated the two germline ends. The length of the CDR3 is 15 residues. CDR3 DNA: TGTGCCAGCAGCCAAGAAGTGTCTCTCACAGATACGCAGTATTTT. This translates into CASSQEVSLTDTQYF. The full variable domain, its missing parts supplied by reference TRBV14 and TRBJ2-3, is EAGVTQFPSHSVIEKGQTVTLRCDPISGHDNLYWYRRVMGKEIKFLLHFVKESKQDESGMPNNRFLAERTGGTYSTLKVQPAELEDSGVYFCASSQEVSLTDTQYFGPGTRLTVL.

On this clone itself: At the DNA level, this CDR3 is encoded by other sequences in the same sample as well. The chain carries TRBV28 and TRBJ2-7, with D possibly TRBD2 on 7 matching bases. Trimming shortened V by 3 bases and J by 2 bases, and 11 bases separated the two germline ends. This CDR3 spans 14 amino acids. Germline lookup yields CDR1 MDHEN and CDR2 SYDVKM. The CDR3 spells CASSFLGGAYEQYF. In DNA form, the CDR3 reads TGTGCCAGCAGTTTTCTAGGGGGGGCCTACGAGCAGTACTTC.

The chain carries TRBV2 and TRBJ1-4, with D hard to call. The CDR3 sequence is 14 residues long. Germline V CDR1 and CDR2: SNHLY, FYNNEI. V dropped 6 bases and J dropped 3 bases, with 11 bases sitting between them. In DNA, the CDR3 is TGTGCCAGCAGGTCCCGCCAGCCTAATGAAAAACTGTTTTTT. It codes for CASRSRQPNEKLFF.

The rearrangement uses TRBV5-8 and TRBJ2-1; TRBD1 is a possible D gene (5 bases). Germline CDR1 SGHTS, CDR2 YDEGEE. CDR3 length: 14 residues. Trimming removed 6 bases from V and 3 bases from J, with 13 bases in between. The DNA for the CDR3 is TGTGCCAGCACCCTCTTGGGGCACTACAATGAGCAGTTCTTC. Residues: CASTLLGHYNEQFF.

The chain couples TRBV9 to TRBJ2-6; the D gene could be TRBD1 or TRBD2 (5 bases each). The V end lost 3 bases, the J end lost 2 bases, and 9 bases lay between the germline ends. Germline lookup yields CDR1 SGDLS and CDR2 YYNGEE. The CDR3 runs 15 residues. The CDR3 loop reads CASSARGAGANVLTF. The CDR3 region has the DNA TGTGCCAGCAGCGCGAGGGGAGCTGGGGCCAACGTCCTGACTTTC. Based on the CDR3 plus reference TRBV9 and TRBJ2-6, the full variable domain is DSGVTQTPKHLITATGQRVTLRCSPRSGDLSVYWYQQSLDQGLQFLIQYYNGEERAKGNILERFSAQQFPDLHSELNLSSLELGDSALYFCASSARGAGANVLTFGAGSRLTVL.

The chain combines TRBV18 with TRBJ2-7, with 12 bases fitting TRBD2. V gave up 3 bases and J gave up 6 bases; unmatched junction bases: 6. The CDR3 totals 15 residues. Germline-derived CDR1 and CDR2 are KGHSH and LQKENI. The CDR3 is CASSPKTSGSAEQYF. The CDR3 nucleotides read TGTGCCAGCTCACCCAAGACTAGCGGGAGTGCCGAGCAGTACTTC.

This rearrangement joins TRBV6-5 to TRBJ1-4; perhaps TRBD1 as D (5 bases). Trimming took 0 bases from V and 8 from J, leaving 10 bases between them. The germline gives CDR1 MNHEY, CDR2 SVGAGI. CDR3 length: 14 amino acids. This CDR3 reads CASSYSKQGEKLFF. The CDR3, as DNA: TGTGCCAGCAGTTACTCGAAGCAGGGAGAAAAACTGTTTTTT.

This clone is a singleton in its sample. The chain is built from TRBV5-1 and TRBJ2-3, with 8 bases matching TRBD2. Trimming cost V 4 bases and J 1 base; bases outside gene matches: 8. Germline values: CDR1 SGHRS, CDR2 YFSETQ. The CDR3 covers 16 residues. CDR3 in amino acids: CASSLRTTSGTDTQYF. The CDR3 DNA reads as TGCGCCAGCAGCCTGAGAACGACTAGCGGCACAGATACGCAGTATTTT.

The chain recombines TRBV7-8 with TRBJ2-7; D uncertain. Trimming removed 1 base from V and 3 bases from J, with 10 bases in between. This CDR3 spans 14 amino acids. Germline V CDR1 and CDR2: SGHVS, FQNEAQ. The CDR3 nucleotides are TGTGCCAGCAGCTTAGAAGGAGAGGACTACGAGCAGTACTTC. Translation gives CASSLEGEDYEQYF. Full variable domain (outside the CDR3, taken from reference TRBV7-8 and TRBJ2-7): GAGVSQSPRYKVAKRGQDVALRCDPISGHVSLFWYQQALGQGPEFLTYFQNEAQLDKSGLPSDRFFAERPEGSVSTLKIQRTQQEDSAVYLCASSLEGEDYEQYFGPGTRLTVT.

The chain has TRBV6-1 and TRBJ2-7, with 10 bases matching TRBD1. Per germline, CDR1 MNHNS and CDR2 SASEGT. Trimming took 5 bases from V and 5 from J; bases not matched to a gene: 6. The CDR3 length is 14 residues. CDR3 nucleotide sequence: TGTGCCAGCAGTAGAGGGGACAGGGGCCACGAGCAGTACTTC. This sequence encodes CASSRGDRGHEQYF.

The rearrangement joins TRBV28 to TRBJ1-4; no clear D. V was trimmed by 2 bases and J by 3 bases, leaving 4 bases between them. The CDR3 consists of 13 residues. Per the germline V gene, CDR1 is MDHEN and CDR2 is SYDVKM. The CDR3 here is CASSLIPNEKLFF. The CDR3 region has the DNA TGTGCCAGCAGTTTAATCCCTAATGAAAAACTGTTTTTT.

V gene TRBV6-5 combines with J gene TRBJ2-7; no firm D call. Germline V gives CDR1 MNHEY, CDR2 SVGAGI. The V and J ends lost 8 bases and 3 bases respectively, with 14 bases between them. The CDR3 contains 13 residues. This chain's CDR3 is CASGKTVNYEQYF. The DNA for the CDR3 is TGTGCCAGCGGAAAAACGGTCAACTACGAGCAGTACTTC.

The V call is TRBV28, the J call TRBJ1-1; D unresolved. CDR3 length: 13 residues. In germline, CDR1 is MDHEN, CDR2 SYDVKM. With 5 bases removed from V and 1 base from J, the gap between germline ends came to 8 bases. DNA of the CDR3: TGTGCCAGCAGTGTCGATGGGAACACTGAAGCTTTCTTT. It specifies CASSVDGNTEAFF. The variable domain in full, completed from reference TRBV28 and TRBJ1-1, reads DVKVTQSSRYLVKRTGEKVFLECVQDMDHENMFWYRQDPGLGLRLIYFSYDVKMKEKGDIPEGYSVSREKKERFSLILESASTNQTSMYLCASSVDGNTEAFFGQGTRLTVV.